Detailed here is one T cell receptor beta chain. Antigen unknown. These data originate in a study of blood T cells in healthy people across ages. Study results and limitations: Older individuals had lower TCR beta diversity per million T cells (the decline was roughly linear). With unsorted PBMCs, a conclusive comparison of naive versus antigen-experienced cells was not possible. Naive T cell percentage showed a strong correlation with TCR beta diversity.

With a J-beta primer mix and a sample-barcoded 5' primer, a second PCR ran roughly 6 to 12 cycles. TCRdb reanalysed the 5' RACE reads using MiXCR and keeps one entry per CDR3 protein. The sample holds about 780,000 distinct CDR3 sequences, about 47% seen once. The ends were cut back, 2 bases at V and 8 bases at J, with 10 bases in the middle. The CDR3 sequence is 13 residues long. The source is an elderly man in good health. The chain links TRBV12-3 or TRBV12-4 to TRBJ2-1; D not resolved. What was sequenced was blood. CDR3 protein: CASSLRVGDEQFF. The CDR3 bases are TGTGCCAGCAGTTTAAGGGTTGGGGATGAGCAGTTCTTC.